The entry that follows covers one TCR beta chain sequence. TCRdb's copy holds only in-frame clones and misses some; the assay was immunoSEQ multiplex PCR. The sample holds 150,000 to 200,000 clones, 85% to 95% seen once. These data belong to a study of control samples from healthy donors and cancer patients. Germline CDR1 and CDR2: MNHNS and SASEGT. The CDR3 sequence is 14 residues long. Trimming stripped 1 base from V and 2 bases from J, with 8 bases between. The source material was blood. The chain joins TRBV6-1 to TRBJ2-5; the D gene could be TRBD1 or TRBD2 (5 bases each). The sequence was obtained from a woman aged 40 to 55 in good health. The CDR3 protein is CASSEVGVQETQYF. The CDR3 region has the DNA TGTGCCAGCAGTGAAGTGGGGGTTCAAGAGACCCAGTACTTC.